This T cell receptor (beta chain) was identified in a study of T cell repertoires in cytomegalovirus infection. Across the whole study: Matching HLA type, along with CMV infection, was indicated by public TCR beta signatures.

This clonotype was seen just once. What it binds is not known. Study results and limitations: Cumulated frequencies of public TCR beta families served to identify carriers of CMV plus the relevant HLA. HLA-C-restricted CMV-specific TCR beta clonotypes were dominant in the ex vivo response.

The CDR3 spans 15 residues. Germline CDR1 and CDR2: MNHEY and SMNVEV (reference sequence). V gave up 4 bases and J gave up 7 bases; unmatched junction bases: 7. TCRdb recomputed calls from the reads with MiXCR, one row per CDR3 protein. The sample includes 510,000 or so distinct CDR3 sequences, around a quarter of them seen just once. This clonotype was obtained from a human donor in good health (CMV status not recorded). Some clones in this sample may be carry-over from other donors' samples. Input material: PBMCs. The chain links TRBV27 to TRBJ2-1, with TRBD2 matching 10 bases. The CDR3: CASSSQAGGLNEQFF. The CDR3 DNA follows: TGTGCCAGCAGTTCCCAAGCGGGAGGGTTAAATGAGCAGTTCTTC.